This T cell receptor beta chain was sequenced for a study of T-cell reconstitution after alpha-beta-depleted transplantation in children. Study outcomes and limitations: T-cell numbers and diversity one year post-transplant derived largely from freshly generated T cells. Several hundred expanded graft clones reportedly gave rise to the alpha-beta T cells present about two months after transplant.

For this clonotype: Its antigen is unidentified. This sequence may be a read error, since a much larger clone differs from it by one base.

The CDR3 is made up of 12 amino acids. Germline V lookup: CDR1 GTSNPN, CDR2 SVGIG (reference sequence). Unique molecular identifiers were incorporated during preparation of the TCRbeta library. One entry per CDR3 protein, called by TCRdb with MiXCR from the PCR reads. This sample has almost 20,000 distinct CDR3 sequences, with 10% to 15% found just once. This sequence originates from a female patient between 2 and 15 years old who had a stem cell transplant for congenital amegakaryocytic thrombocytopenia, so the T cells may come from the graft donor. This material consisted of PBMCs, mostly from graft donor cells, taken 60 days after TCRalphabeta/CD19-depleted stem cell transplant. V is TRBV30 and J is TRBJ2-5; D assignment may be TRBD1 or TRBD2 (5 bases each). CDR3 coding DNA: TGTGCCTGGAGTGTACAAGGGGAGACCCAGTGCTTC. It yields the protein CAWSVQGETQCF.